The 25 T cell receptor beta chains given below trace back to one sample, sequenced in a study of cytomegalovirus exposure and HLA in healthy donors. Using immunoSEQ multiplex PCR, the repertoire was profiled, and TCRdb retains in-frame clones only, with some absent. The sample consists of around 300,000 clones, 88% of them appearing once. The sample consisted of PBMCs. Source of these receptors: a young woman in good health and CMV-seronegative.

The J gene is TRBJ2-7, the V gene TRBV2; TRBD2 aligns across 10 bases. Trimming cost V 9 bases and J 6 bases; bases outside gene matches: 17. This CDR3 spans 16 amino acids. In germline, CDR1 is SNHLY, CDR2 FYNNEI. The CDR3: CARTSGRATIEPEQYF. The CDR3 DNA sequence: TGTGCCAGAACAAGCGGGAGGGCAACCATAGAACCCGAGCAGTACTTC.

This rearrangement joins TRBV27 to TRBJ1-1, with D hard to call. The germline V gene has CDR1 MNHEY and CDR2 SMNVEV (reference sequence). The CDR3 runs to 15 residues. Trimming cost V 2 bases and J 0 bases, with 10 bases left between them. CDR3 in DNA: TGTGCCAGCAGTTTAAGTAACAGTATGAACACTGAAGCTTTCTTT. Residues: CASSLSNSMNTEAFF.

The rearrangement uses TRBV5-1 and TRBJ2-7; maybe TRBD2 (5 bases). Trimming shortened V by 0 bases and J by 5 bases, and 9 bases separated the two germline ends. Germline-derived CDR1 and CDR2 are SGHRS and YFSETQ. The CDR3 extends over 13 amino acids. Here the CDR3 reads CASSLVPRDEQYF. In DNA, the CDR3 is TGCGCCAGCAGCTTGGTACCGAGGGACGAGCAGTACTTC.

On this clone: A junction boundary mismatches the germline segment, possibly from a read error. The chain links TRBV9 to TRBJ2-5; possibly TRBD2 for D (6 bases). The germline V gene encodes CDR1 SGDLS and CDR2 YYNGEE. The CDR3 extends over 18 amino acids. This CDR3 is CASSVAIDGGFHQETQYF. The CDR3 nucleotides read TGTGCCAGCAGCGTAGCAATAGATGGGGGGTTTCACCAGGAGACCCAGTACTTC.

The rearrangement links TRBV5-4 to TRBJ1-1; the match to TRBD1 covers 12 bases. V dropped 1 base and J dropped 5; count of bases not matched to a gene: 6. From germline, CDR1 is SGHNT and CDR2 YYREEE (reference sequence). The CDR3 is 16 amino acids. The CDR3 DNA follows: TGTGCCAGCAGCTTGTTGGGACAGGGGGCGCGAACTGAAGCTTTCTTT. Encoded protein: CASSLLGQGARTEAFF.

J is TRBJ2-3 and V is TRBV7-2; 8 bases match TRBD1. This CDR3 has 15 amino acids. Trimming cost V 5 bases and J 2 bases; bases outside gene matches: 6. Germline V lookup: CDR1 SGHTA, CDR2 FQGNSA. The CDR3 is CASSPMTGVTDTQYF. CDR3 nucleotides: TGTGCCAGCAGCCCCATGACAGGGGTCACAGATACGCAGTATTTT. The full variable domain, in which reference TRBV7-2 and TRBJ2-3 provide the parts outside the CDR3, is GAGVSQSPSNKVTEKGKDVELRCDPISGHTALYWYRQSLGQGLEFLIYFQGNSAPDKSGLPSDRFSAERTGGSVSTLTIQRTQQEDSAVYLCASSPMTGVTDTQYFGPGTRLTVL.

In this sample, this clone turned up many times. The V gene is TRBV5-1, the J gene TRBJ2-7; 12 positions match TRBD2. Germline trimming cut 0 bases from V and 7 bases from J; bases unmatched to any gene: 8. Germline values: CDR1 SGHRS, CDR2 YFSETQ. The CDR3 loop spans 16 amino acids. CDR3 amino acids: CASSLVLAGGQREQYF. CDR3 bases: TGCGCCAGCAGCTTGGTTCTAGCGGGAGGGCAGCGGGAGCAGTACTTC.

The V and J genes are TRBV2 and TRBJ2-3; TRBD2 matches 10 bases. Germline values: CDR1 SNHLY, CDR2 FYNNEI. The CDR3 has 16 amino acids. Trimming cost V 6 bases and J 2 bases; bases outside gene matches: 8. CDR3 sequence (DNA): TGTGCCAGCAGACCTAGCGGGGGCCGTTCCACAGATACGCAGTATTTT. It translates to CASRPSGGRSTDTQYF.

V gene TRBV20-1 combines with J gene TRBJ2-5; TRBD1 is a possible D gene (6 bases). This CDR3 is built from 11 residues. Germline CDR1 reads DFQATT; CDR2 reads SNEGSKA (reference sequence). V lost 6 bases to trimming and J lost 5 bases, with 10 bases between them. In DNA form, the CDR3 reads TGCAGTGCCAACAGGGCGGAGACCCAGTACTTC. It translates to CSANRAETQYF.

This chain connects TRBV2 to TRBJ2-7; 8 nucleotides match TRBD2. CDR1 and CDR2 (germline): SNHLY, FYNNEI. V gave up 4 bases and J gave up 12 bases; unmatched junction bases: 14. The CDR3 is 14 residues long. The CDR3 loop is CASSGMSREVTPYF. As DNA, the CDR3 is TGTGCCAGCAGTGGAATGTCGCGGGAGGTCACGCCGTACTTC.

This clone has a single count. The chain couples TRBV4-3 to TRBJ2-1, with a possible D match to TRBD1 (5 bases). Germline V gives CDR1 LGHNA, CDR2 YSLEER. V was cut by 4 bases and J by 4 bases, with 17 bases left in between. This CDR3 has 16 amino acids. In DNA, the CDR3 is TGCGCCAGCAGCCCCTCCGTTGGGGCCTTATACAATGAGCAGTTCTTC. Amino acids: CASSPSVGALYNEQFF.

The sample holds a few counts of this clone. The chain employs TRBV7-9 and TRBJ1-4; 9 bases agree with TRBD1. Germline lookup yields CDR1 SEHNR and CDR2 FQNEAQ (reference sequence). V was clipped by 2 bases and J by 0 bases; unmatched bases: 4. CDR3 length equals 17 residues. Here the CDR3 reads CASSLPGQGTTNEKLFF. The CDR3, as DNA: TGTGCCAGCAGCTTACCGGGACAGGGCACAACTAATGAAAAACTGTTTTTT.

Points on this clone: Distinct nucleotide sequences in the sample also encode this CDR3. The V gene is TRBV27, the J gene TRBJ2-1; TRBD2 matches at 8 bases. Germline assignment: CDR1 MNHEY and CDR2 SMNVEV (reference sequence). The CDR3 totals 16 residues. With V trimmed by 2 bases and J by 0 bases, 3 bases remained unmatched. CDR3 residues: CASSLGLAGSYNEQFF. In DNA form, the CDR3 reads TGTGCCAGCAGTTTAGGGCTAGCGGGCTCCTACAATGAGCAGTTCTTC.

The chain recombines TRBV10-3 with TRBJ1-1, with 8 nucleotides matching TRBD1. V was clipped by 2 bases and J by 4 bases; unmatched bases: 12. The length of the CDR3 is 17 residues. Germline CDR1 reads ENHRY; CDR2 reads SYGVKD. CDR3: CAISEPASTGGSTEAFF. CDR3 sequence (DNA): TGTGCCATCAGTGAGCCCGCGAGCACAGGGGGGAGCACTGAAGCTTTCTTT.

The chain carries TRBV19 and TRBJ1-6; no firm D call. Germline assignment: CDR1 LNHDA and CDR2 SQIVND (reference sequence). The V gene lost 7 bases and the J gene lost 7 bases, with 8 bases spanning the gap. The CDR3 runs to 12 residues. As DNA, the CDR3 is TGTGCCAGTAATACGCGGAATTCACCCCTCCACTTT. Encoded protein: CASNTRNSPLHF.

J is TRBJ1-2 and V is TRBV6-5; maybe TRBD1 (6 bases). Between the trimmed V and J ends, which lost 2 bases and 3 bases, there was a span of 13 bases. Germline V CDR1 and CDR2: MNHEY, SVGAGI. The CDR3 loop spans 15 amino acids. The CDR3 bases are TGTGCCAGCAGTTACGTACCGGGGGGCGACTATGGCTACACCTTC. Translation: CASSYVPGGDYGYTF.

The chain is built from TRBV28 and TRBJ2-1, with TRBD2 matching 7 bases. The germline V gene has CDR1 MDHEN and CDR2 SYDVKM. This CDR3 is built from 14 residues. V was clipped by 6 bases and J by 4 bases; unmatched bases: 6. CDR3 in amino acids: CASSDRGDYNEQFF. CDR3 DNA sequence: TGTGCCAGCAGCGACCGGGGGGATTACAATGAGCAGTTCTTC.

The genes are TRBV11-3 and TRBJ2-7; a weak D match, TRBD1 (5 bases). The CDR3 spans 12 residues. Trimming took 2 bases from V and 6 from J, leaving 8 bases between them. Germline lookup yields CDR1 SGHNT and CDR2 YENEEA. The CDR3 region has the DNA TGTGCCAGCAGCTTACAGGGAAGCGAGCAGTACTTC. It is translated as CASSLQGSEQYF.

V gene TRBV5-1 combines with J gene TRBJ2-2; 8 nucleotides line up with TRBD1. The CDR3 is 15 amino acids. CDR1 and CDR2 (germline): SGHRS, YFSETQ. V lost 5 bases to trimming and J lost 0 bases; unmatched junction nucleotides: 3. This CDR3 is CASSGQGTNTGELFF. The CDR3 DNA reads TGCGCCAGCAGTGGACAGGGAACGAACACCGGGGAGCTGTTTTTT. Full variable domain (remainder filled in from reference TRBV5-1 and TRBJ2-2): KAGVTQTPRYLIKTRGQQVTLSCSPISGHRSVSWYQQTPGQGLQFLFEYFSETQRNKGNFPGRFSGRQFSNSRSEMNVSTLELGDSALYLCASSGQGTNTGELFFGEGSRLTVL.

The chain employs TRBV28 and TRBJ1-1; 7 nucleotides agree with TRBD1. The V gene's germline CDR1 is MDHEN and CDR2 SYDVKM. This CDR3 is 14 amino acids long. The J segment lost 4 bases and the V segment lost 6 bases, leaving 8 bases of the junction unmatched. The CDR3 DNA is TGTGCCAGCAGGGGGCAGGGGGGCGGCACTGAAGCTTTCTTT. Protein sequence: CASRGQGGGTEAFF.

In this sample, this clone turned up a few times. This chain uses TRBV28 with TRBJ1-2; D not certain. Germline V lookup: CDR1 MDHEN, CDR2 SYDVKM. The germline V and J ends were trimmed by 5 bases and 7 bases, with 11 bases remaining between them. CDR3 length: 12 amino acids. This chain's CDR3 is CASSLRPGGYTF. The CDR3 DNA reads TGTGCCAGCAGTCTTCGTCCGGGTGGCTACACCTTC.

V gene TRBV5-1 combines with J gene TRBJ2-7, with a possible D match to TRBD1 (6 bases). V lost 3 bases, J lost 1 base, and 11 bases lay in between. The germline gives CDR1 SGHRS, CDR2 YFSETQ. CDR3 length: 14 amino acids. This CDR3 reads CASSSTGSSYEQYF. The DNA for the CDR3 is TGCGCCAGCAGCTCGACAGGAAGTTCCTACGAGCAGTACTTC. Filled out from reference TRBV5-1 and TRBJ2-7, the complete variable domain reads KAGVTQTPRYLIKTRGQQVTLSCSPISGHRSVSWYQQTPGQGLQFLFEYFSETQRNKGNFPGRFSGRQFSNSRSEMNVSTLELGDSALYLCASSSTGSSYEQYFGPGTRLTVT.

The chain uses TRBV4-3 and TRBJ2-7; TRBD1 aligns across 9 bases. The CDR3 is made up of 15 amino acids. From germline, CDR1 is LGHNA and CDR2 YSLEER. Trimming removed 3 bases from V and 4 bases from J; junction bases left unmatched: 7. The CDR3 DNA follows: TGCGCCAGCAGCCAGAGACAGGGGGGAGATTACGAGCAGTACTTC. Its protein product is CASSQRQGGDYEQYF.

The V gene is TRBV14, the J gene TRBJ2-7; the D gene is possibly TRBD2 (6 bases). The CDR3 totals 15 residues. The V end lost 2 bases, the J end lost 0 bases, and 11 bases lay between the germline ends. Germline V gene lookup returns CDR1 SGHDN and CDR2 FVKESK. CDR3 DNA: TGTGCCAGCAGCCAAACTAGCTCGAACTCCTACGAGCAGTACTTC. It codes for CASSQTSSNSYEQYF.

The chain joins TRBV7-8 to TRBJ2-7, with D hard to call. The germline CDR1 and CDR2 sequences are SGHVS and FQNEAQ. CDR3 size: 13 residues. Trimming pared 1 base from V and 2 bases from J, leaving 6 bases between. The CDR3 coding sequence is TGTGCCAGCAGCTTAGGGGCGCCCTACGAGCAGTACTTC. Residues: CASSLGAPYEQYF.